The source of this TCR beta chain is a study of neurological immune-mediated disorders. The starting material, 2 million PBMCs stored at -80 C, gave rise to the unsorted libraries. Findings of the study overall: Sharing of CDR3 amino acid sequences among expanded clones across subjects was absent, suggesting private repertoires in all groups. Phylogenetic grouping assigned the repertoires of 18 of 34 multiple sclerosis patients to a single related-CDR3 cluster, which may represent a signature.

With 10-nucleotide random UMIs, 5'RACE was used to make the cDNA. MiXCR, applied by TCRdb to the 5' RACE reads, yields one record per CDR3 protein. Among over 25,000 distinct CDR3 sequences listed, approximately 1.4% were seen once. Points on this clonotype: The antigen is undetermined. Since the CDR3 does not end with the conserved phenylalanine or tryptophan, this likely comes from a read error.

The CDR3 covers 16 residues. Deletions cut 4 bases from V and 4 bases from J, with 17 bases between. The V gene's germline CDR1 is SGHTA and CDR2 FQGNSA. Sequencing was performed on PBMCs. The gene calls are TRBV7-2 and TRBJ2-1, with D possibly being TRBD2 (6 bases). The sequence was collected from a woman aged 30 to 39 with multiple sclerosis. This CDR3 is CASSSDSGGTYNEQFC. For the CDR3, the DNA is TGTGCCAGCAGCTCCGATAGCGGAGGGACTTACAATGAGCAGTTCTGC.